The rows below give T cell receptor beta chains drawn from one sample of a study of chemoradiotherapy in HPV16-positive cancers. Only in-frame clones appear in the TCRdb table, and some are missing; sequencing was by immunoSEQ multiplex PCR. The repertoire holds several thousand clones, with 65% to 75% as singletons. Here the sequenced sample was tumor tissue, taken from a patient who underwent chemoradiotherapy. The receptors were sampled from a human donor with HPV-associated anogenital cancer. CDR3s include the opening cysteine and the closing phenylalanine or tryptophan. D genes are given only for firm matches. The listing skips clone size in some rows; elsewhere it reads once, few, many or a size class.

>TRBJ2-2|.|.|TRBV5-1
CASKPAGSTGELFF
TGCGCCAGCAAGCCGGCCGGATCCACCGGGGAGCTGTTTTTT
>TRBJ1-5|medium-sized|.|TRBV28
CASSFPPSLNQPQHF
TGTGCCAGCAGTTTCCCGCCTAGTCTCAATCAGCCCCAGCATTTT
>TRBJ1-5|.|.|TRBV13
CASSFYNQPQHF
TGTGCCAGCAGCTTCTACAATCAGCCCCAGCATTTT
>TRBJ2-7|.|TRBD2|TRBV5-1
CASRAASGTYEQYF
TGCGCCAGCAGGGCGGCTAGCGGAACCTACGAGCAGTACTTC
>TRBJ2-3|.|.|TRBV19
CASSMFGERTDTQYF
TGTGCCAGTAGTATGTTCGGCGAACGCACAGATACGCAGTATTTT
>TRBJ2-7|.|.|TRBV6-1
CASRDASVYEQYF
TGTGCCAGCAGGGATGCTAGCGTGTACGAGCAGTACTTC
>TRBJ2-3|.|.|TRBV5-1
CASSLNLVSTDTQYF
TGCGCCAGCAGCCTAAACCTAGTATCGACAGATACGCAGTATTTT
>TRBJ1-5|once|.|TRBV18
CASSPLGFSGGDQPQHF
TGTGCCAGCTCACCACTTGGGTTTAGTGGTGGCGATCAGCCCCAGCATTTT
>TRBJ1-4|.|.|TRBV5-1
CASSLGLNEKLFF
TGCGCCAGCAGCTTGGGACTTAATGAAAAACTGTTTTTT
>TRBJ2-5|.|.|TRBV19
CASQVGTSQETQYF
TGTGCCAGTCAAGTCGGGACATCCCAAGAGACCCAGTACTTC
>TRBJ2-1|.|.|TRBV7-9
CASSRTQGVNEQFF
TGTGCCAGCAGCCGAACCCAAGGTGTCAATGAGCAGTTCTTC
>TRBJ2-6|.|TRBD2|TRBV5-1
CASSRAGLASSGANVLTF
TGCGCCAGCAGCCGAGCGGGACTAGCCTCCTCTGGGGCCAACGTCCTGACTTTC
>TRBJ2-3|.|.|TRBV7-2
CASSYLGGPSNTQYF
TGTGCCAGCAGCTATCTTGGGGGGCCCTCAAATACGCAGTATTTT
>TRBJ1-5|.|.|TRBV12-5
CASGRTANQPQHF
TGTGCTAGTGGTCGGACAGCGAATCAGCCCCAGCATTTT
>TRBJ2-1|.|TRBD2|TRBV9
CASSAKTGTSGRDSYNEQFF
TGTGCCAGCAGCGCCAAAACCGGGACTAGCGGGAGAGACTCCTACAATGAGCAGTTCTTC
>TRBJ2-6|.|.|TRBV5-4
CASNKAVGSSGANVLTF
TGTGCCAGCAATAAGGCAGTCGGGAGCTCTGGGGCCAACGTCCTGACTTTC
>TRBJ1-3|.|.|TRBV7-6
CASSLEGNTIYF
TGTGCCAGCAGCTTAGAGGGAAACACCATATATTTT
>TRBJ1-3|.|TRBD1|TRBV30
CAWIDRGRYIGNTIYF
TGTGCCTGGATCGACAGGGGGCGTTATATTGGAAACACCATATATTTT
>TRBJ2-5|.|TRBD2|TRBV11-3
CASSFWLAGEETQYF
TGTGCCAGCAGCTTTTGGCTAGCGGGAGAAGAGACCCAGTACTTC
>TRBJ1-2|.|.|TRBV27
CASSLLAGTSYGYTF
TGTGCCAGCAGTTTATTGGCAGGGACTTCTTATGGCTACACCTTC
>TRBJ1-1|.|.|TRBV11-3
CASTSDAREAFF
TGTGCCAGCACTTCGGACGCCCGTGAAGCTTTCTTT
>TRBJ2-7|once|TRBD1|TRBV5-8
CASSLVRQGYYEQYF
TGTGCCAGCAGCTTGGTGCGACAGGGATACTACGAGCAGTACTTC
>TRBJ1-2|.|.|TRBV27
CASSLFAHGNYGYTF
TGTGCCAGCAGTTTGTTTGCACACGGAAACTATGGCTACACCTTC
>TRBJ2-1|.|TRBD2|TRBV9
CASSVETGGTQFF
TGTGCCAGCAGCGTAGAGACGGGAGGGACCCAGTTCTTC
>TRBJ2-1|.|.|TRBV11-2
CASSSRLIGDNEQFF
TGTGCCAGCAGCTCCCGACTGATAGGGGACAATGAGCAGTTCTTC
>TRBJ2-3|.|.|TRBV28
CASSLNNVFSGTDTQYF
TGTGCCAGCAGTTTAAACAACGTCTTCTCGGGCACAGATACGCAGTATTTT
>TRBJ2-7|.|.|TRBV6-5
CASSYSTDYEQYF
TGTGCCAGCAGTTACTCGACGGATTACGAGCAGTACTTC
>TRBJ1-2|.|.|TRBV11-3
CASSLDMRGYTF
TGTGCCAGCAGCTTAGATATGAGGGGCTACACCTTC
>TRBJ2-1|once|.|TRBV6-1
CASSLRAGYEQFF
TGTGCCAGCAGCCTTAGGGCGGGATATGAGCAGTTCTTC
>TRBJ2-7|.|.|TRBV2
CASRGDPYEQYF
TGTGCCAGCAGGGGGGACCCCTACGAGCAGTACTTC
>TRBJ1-4|.|.|TRBV2
CASTGVQALSSIEKLFF
TGTGCCAGCACTGGGGTGCAGGCCCTCTCCTCGATTGAAAAACTGTTTTTT
>TRBJ1-1|.|.|TRBV5-1
CASSPPGGWELTEAFF
TGCGCCAGCAGTCCACCGGGAGGGTGGGAACTCACTGAAGCTTTCTTT
>TRBJ2-3|.|.|TRBV5-6
CASRRGPTDTQYF
TGTGCCAGCAGACGAGGACCCACAGATACGCAGTATTTT
>TRBJ2-1|few|.|TRBV20-1
CSASPYNEQFF
TGCAGTGCTAGCCCGTACAATGAGCAGTTCTTC
>TRBJ2-5|.|TRBD2|TRBV13
CASSLGHGLAGRVKTQYF
TGTGCCAGCAGCTTAGGCCACGGACTAGCGGGACGGGTGAAGACCCAGTACTTC
>TRBJ2-3|.|.|TRBV9
CASSAVPFQDTQYF
TGTGCCAGCAGCGCGGTCCCGTTCCAGGATACGCAGTATTTT
>TRBJ2-1|.|.|TRBV7-7
CASSSTGDSYNEQFF
TGTGCTAGCAGCTCGACGGGAGACTCCTACAATGAGCAGTTCTTC
>TRBJ2-7|.|TRBD2|TRBV5-6
CASSTSGGYEQYF
TGTGCCAGCAGTACTAGCGGGGGCTACGAGCAGTACTTC
>TRBJ2-7|few|TRBD2|TRBV11-2
CASSLVHAGGIINTEQYF
TGTGCCAGCAGCTTAGTGCACGCGGGAGGGATAATCAACACCGAGCAGTACTTC
>TRBJ1-2|.|.|TRBV18
CASSPWVGMDYGYTF
TGTGCCAGCTCACCATGGGTAGGGATGGACTATGGCTACACCTTC
>TRBJ2-1|.|TRBD1|TRBV18
CASSPTGSYNEQFF
TGTGCCAGCTCACCGACAGGGTCCTACAATGAGCAGTTCTTC
>TRBJ2-1|once|TRBD2|TRBV7-3
CASSLNSGRLNEQFF
TGTGCCAGCAGCTTAAATAGCGGGAGATTGAATGAGCAGTTCTTC
>TRBJ1-6|.|.|TRBV11-2
CASSPGNSPLHF
TGTGCCAGCAGCCCAGGCAATTCACCCCTCCACTTT
>TRBJ2-1|.|.|TRBV7-8
CASSPSELSYNEQFF
TGTGCCAGCAGCCCTTCGGAGCTCTCCTACAATGAGCAGTTCTTC
>TRBJ2-2|.|.|TRBV11-3
CASSSGIRGENTGELFF
TGTGCCAGCAGCTCAGGCATCCGGGGAGAAAACACCGGGGAGCTGTTTTTT
>TRBJ1-2|.|TRBD1|TRBV19
CASRGQLLNYGYTF
TGTGCCAGTAGGGGACAGCTACTTAACTATGGCTACACCTTC
>TRBJ1-2|.|.|TRBV11-2
CASSLTVPGPENGYTF
TGTGCCAGCAGCTTAACGGTCCCGGGACCGGAGAATGGCTACACCTTC
>TRBJ2-1|.|TRBD2|TRBV18
CASPVAGGSYNEQFF
TGTGCCAGCCCCGTGGCGGGAGGGTCCTACAATGAGCAGTTCTTC
>TRBJ2-2|.|.|TRBV6-1
CASSESKESWELFF
TGTGCCAGCAGTGAATCTAAGGAGAGTTGGGAGCTGTTTTTT
>TRBJ2-1|.|TRBD2|TRBV27
CASSLWRLAGQGVQFF
TGTGCCAGCAGTTTGTGGCGACTAGCGGGCCAGGGTGTGCAGTTCTTC
>TRBJ2-6|.|.|TRBV5-6
CASSRDSNVLTF
TGTGCCAGCAGCCGGGACTCCAACGTCCTGACTTTC
>TRBJ2-1|.|TRBD2|TRBV7-6
CASSLELAGVDNEQFF
TGTGCCAGCAGCTTAGAACTAGCGGGAGTTGACAATGAGCAGTTCTTC
>TRBJ2-1|.|.|TRBV7-6
CASSLRAANEQFF
TGTGCCAGCAGCTTAAGAGCGGCCAATGAGCAGTTCTTC
>TRBJ2-7|.|.|TRBV11-2
CASSPAGQGTYEQYF
TGTGCCAGCAGCCCTGCTGGGCAGGGGACCTACGAGCAGTACTTC
>TRBJ1-5|.|.|TRBV11-2
CASSLGSHYNQPQHF
TGTGCCAGCAGCTTAGGTTCGCATTACAATCAGCCCCAGCATTTT
>TRBJ1-2|.|.|TRBV5-1
CASSLLWSATNYGYTF
TGCGCCAGCAGCTTGCTTTGGTCCGCAACTAACTATGGCTACACCTTC
>TRBJ2-7|.|.|TRBV15
CATSRDRGPYEQYF
TGTGCCACCAGCAGAGACAGGGGCCCCTACGAGCAGTACTTC
>TRBJ2-7|.|TRBD2|TRBV4-3
CASSQERDLSYEQYF
TGCGCCAGCAGCCAGGAGCGGGACCTCTCCTACGAGCAGTACTTC
>TRBJ2-7|.|TRBD1|TRBV18
CASRTLGQGGYEQYF
TGTGCCAGCCGTACCCTGGGACAGGGGGGTTACGAGCAGTACTTC
>TRBJ2-2|.|TRBD2|TRBV29-1
CSGGTSGNTGELFF
TGCAGCGGGGGGACTAGCGGGAACACCGGGGAGCTGTTTTTT